The clone carrying this T cell receptor beta chain has ten or more counts. The source of the sample is a study of neurological immune-mediated disorders. V lost 5 bases to trimming and J lost 0 bases; unmatched junction nucleotides: 7. The CDR3 is 14 residues long. Germline V gene lookup returns CDR1 DFQATT and CDR2 SNEGSKA (reference sequence). TCRdb itself ran the 5' RACE reads through MiXCR, one entry per CDR3 protein. Altogether tens of thousands of distinct CDR3 sequences are present, about 3.3% being singletons, with the ten largest covering about 8%. Time point denoted: longitudinal time-point 1 (baseline). Unsorted libraries were prepared from 2 million PBMCs held at -80 C.

The gene calls are TRBV20-1 and TRBJ2-7, with 7 bases fitting TRBD1. Sequenced sample: PBMCs. The receptor's source is a woman aged 55-70 years with multiple sclerosis. The CDR3, as DNA: TGCAGTGCTCCGGGACAGTCCAGCTCCTACGAGCAGTACTTC. Encoded protein: CSAPGQSSSYEQYF.